These 3 T cell receptor beta chains share one sample of origin, sequenced in a study of regulatory T cells in long-lasting Graves disease. For TCR beta, libraries came from iRepertoire HTBI primers and Arm-PCR of CDR3 regions. TCRdb used MiXCR to reprocess the multiplex PCR reads, holding one entry per CDR3 protein. The profile shows under 800,000 distinct CDR3 sequences, about 15% of them singletons. Time point meaning: newly diagnosed GD, antithyroid drugs for less than 3 months. Extracted RNA from PBMCs served as the source of the TCR library. The same data also contributed to another study, on T cells in Graves' hyperthyroidism and ophthalmopathy.

Sequenced here: peripheral blood mononuclear cells (PBMCs), sampled at new diagnosis, from a patient treated with antithyroid drugs. The source of these receptors is a woman aged 25-40 years with Graves disease.

Points on this clonotype: This may arise from a read error, as a much more abundant clone is one base away. The V and J genes are TRBV7-3 and TRBJ2-1; 11 nucleotides align to TRBD2. The CDR3 covers 16 residues. Germline V gene data show CDR1 as SGHTA and CDR2 as FQGTGA. The CDR3 reads CAGSLEGLAVYNEQFF. Written as DNA, the CDR3 is TGTGCCGGCAGCTTAGAGGGACTAGCGGTTTACAATGAGCAGTTCTTC.

V and J are TRBV3-1 and TRBJ2-2; the D gene could be TRBD1 or TRBD2 (6 bases each). V lost 0 bases and J 5 bases, leaving 13 bases between the germline ends. Per germline, CDR1 LGHDT and CDR2 YNNKEL (reference sequence). This CDR3 spans 16 amino acids. The CDR3 loop reads CASSQDQTGLTGELFF. The CDR3 nucleotides read TGTGCCAGCAGCCAAGACCAGACAGGACTAACCGGGGAGCTGTTTTTT.

This clonotype has more than one count but fewer than ten. This CDR3 is CASSYSWRESYEQYF. CDR3 in DNA: TGTGCCAGCAGTTATTCTTGGCGGGAGTCCTACGAGCAGTACTTC. V and J are TRBV6-2 or TRBV6-3 and TRBJ2-7; 7 bases are a match to TRBD2. Losses at the gene ends were 3 bases for V and 1 base for J; bases not matched to a gene: 6. Germline V gene lookup returns CDR1 MNHEY and CDR2 SVGEGT. This CDR3 region has 15 residues.